The sequence of this TCR beta chain was determined in a study of blood T cells in healthy people across ages. A second roughly 7 to 12 cycle PCR used barcoded and J-beta primers. Each CDR3 protein is one row after TCRdb ran MiXCR on the 5' RACE reads. The table lists about 1,500,000 distinct CDR3 sequences, approximately 30% of them singletons. Comment on this clonotype: Antigen unknown.

J gave up 0 bases and V 6 bases, and 9 bases lay outside the gene matches. CDR1 is DFQATT, CDR2 SNEGSKA, per germline (reference sequence). The CDR3 loop spans 17 amino acids. Study findings and constraints: Naive and antigen-experienced cells were not separated, limiting conclusive comparison.

This sequence was found in a woman in her twenties or thirties in good health. Sequenced sample: blood. V is TRBV20-1 and J is TRBJ2-6; the match to TRBD2 covers 9 bases. Here the CDR3 reads CSALRLAGTSGANVLTF. The CDR3 region has the DNA TGCAGTGCCCTTCGCCTAGCGGGGACCTCTGGGGCCAACGTCCTGACTTTC.